Sequencing of this T cell receptor (beta chain) was carried out in a study of cytotoxic CD8 clonotypes in ibrutinib-treated CLL. Study-wide points: Public clonotypes occurred uncommonly; on treatment, they contracted or remained stable.

Points on this clone: Its antigen is currently unknown.

In germline, CDR1 is SGDLS, CDR2 YYNGEE. The CDR3 totals 17 residues. V gave up 4 bases and J gave up 1 base; unmatched junction bases: 9. Sequencing was performed with immunoSEQ multiplex PCR; in TCRdb, only in-frame clones are kept and a portion is missing. The sample holds some 200,000 clones, roughly three quarters seen once. The chain couples TRBV9 to TRBJ1-1; 11 nucleotides line up with TRBD1. The sequence was obtained from a human donor with chronic lymphocytic leukemia. The sequencing used PBMCs, collected after 12 months of ibrutinib treatment. The CDR3 region is CASSQYPGQGGNTEAFF. The DNA for the CDR3 is TGTGCCAGCAGCCAGTATCCGGGACAGGGGGGGAACACTGAAGCTTTCTTT.